Shown below are 4 T cell receptor beta chains from a single sample sequenced in a study of blood T cells in healthy people across ages. A J-beta primer mix and a sample-barcoded 5' primer were used in a second PCR of about 7 to 12 cycles. A single record per CDR3 protein comes from TCRdb applying MiXCR to the 5' RACE reads. The data hold about 800,000 distinct CDR3 sequences, with about three fifths observed a single time. Material: blood. The source is a young man in good health.

This sequence joins TRBV7-9 and TRBJ2-7; tentatively, D is TRBD1 (7 bases). CDR3 length equals 18 residues. Germline CDR1 is SEHNR and CDR2 is FQNEAQ (reference sequence). With 5 bases removed from V and 2 bases from J, the gap between germline ends came to 25 bases. The CDR3 spells CASSQPRGTATSPYEQYF. CDR3 DNA sequence: TGTGCCAGCAGCCAACCACGGGGGACAGCCACCAGCCCCTACGAGCAGTACTTC.

The chain joins TRBV7-2 to TRBJ2-5, with 11 bases identical to TRBD1. J lost 3 bases, V lost 1 base, and 4 bases had no gene match. Germline-derived CDR1 and CDR2 are SGHTA and FQGNSA. The CDR3 consists of 16 residues. The CDR3 DNA is TGTGCCAGCAGCTTAGTGGTGGGACAGGGGGAAGAGACCCAGTACTTC. This codes for CASSLVVGQGEETQYF.

The CDR3 spells CASSPAGGSLNEQFF. DNA of the CDR3: TGTGCCAGCAGCCCAGCGGGAGGTAGTTTGAATGAGCAGTTCTTC. The gene calls are TRBV7-9 and TRBJ2-1; 9 nucleotides match TRBD2. Germline-derived CDR1 and CDR2 are SEHNR and FQNEAQ (reference sequence). J gave up 7 bases and V 5 bases, and 9 bases lay outside the gene matches. The CDR3 runs to 15 residues.

The rearrangement links TRBV20-1 to TRBJ2-3, with D unresolved. Germline CDR1 and CDR2: DFQATT and SNEGSKA (reference sequence). Trimming took 4 bases from V and 4 from J, leaving 6 bases between them. This CDR3 is built from 11 residues. The CDR3 spells CSAIQADTQYF. DNA for the CDR3: TGCAGTGCTATCCAGGCAGATACGCAGTATTTT.